Detailed here is one T cell receptor (beta chain). As yet, its antigen is unknown. The data derive from a study of T cell responses to AZD1222 COVID-19 vaccine. Study-level results: Variant regions that are unmutated are reportedly the target of nearly half of spike-specific TCRs.

V was trimmed by 4 bases and J by 1 base, leaving 11 bases between them. CDR3 length equals 15 residues. The germline V gene has CDR1 LNHDA and CDR2 SQIVND (reference sequence). The data were produced by immunoSEQ multiplex PCR, yet TCRdb's version contains in-frame clones alone and is incomplete. The sample yields more than 120,000 clones, roughly 92% seen once. This clonotype originated in an adult who received the AZD1222 COVID-19 vaccine. The sequencing here drew on peripheral blood, taken 28 days after the second AZD1222 dose. This chain connects TRBV19 to TRBJ1-5, with TRBD1 as a possible D gene (6 bases). CDR3 DNA sequence: TGTGCCAGTAGTACAGGGGAGAGAAGCAATCAGCCCCAGCATTTT. As protein: CASSTGERSNQPQHF.